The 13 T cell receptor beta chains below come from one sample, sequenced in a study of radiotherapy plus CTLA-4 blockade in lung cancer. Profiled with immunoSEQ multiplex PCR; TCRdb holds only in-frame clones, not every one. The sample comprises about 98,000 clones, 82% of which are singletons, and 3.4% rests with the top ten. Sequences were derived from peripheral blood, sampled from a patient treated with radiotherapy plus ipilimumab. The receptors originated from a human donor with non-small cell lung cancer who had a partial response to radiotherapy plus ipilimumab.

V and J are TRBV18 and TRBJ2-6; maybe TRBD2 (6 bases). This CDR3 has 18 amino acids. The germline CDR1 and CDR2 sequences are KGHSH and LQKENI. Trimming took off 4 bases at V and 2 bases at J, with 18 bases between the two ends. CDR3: CASSRQSEGLAGANVLTF. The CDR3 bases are TGTGCCAGCTCACGACAGTCGGAGGGGCTCGCTGGGGCCAACGTCCTGACTTTC.

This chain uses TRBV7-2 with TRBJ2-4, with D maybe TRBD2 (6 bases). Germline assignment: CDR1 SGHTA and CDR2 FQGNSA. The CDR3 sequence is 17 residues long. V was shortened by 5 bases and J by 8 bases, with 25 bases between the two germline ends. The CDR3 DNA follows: TGTGCCAGCAGCCCGCCGCTCTGGCGGGCGGGGTTGTACATTCAGTACTTC. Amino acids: CASSPPLWRAGLYIQYF.

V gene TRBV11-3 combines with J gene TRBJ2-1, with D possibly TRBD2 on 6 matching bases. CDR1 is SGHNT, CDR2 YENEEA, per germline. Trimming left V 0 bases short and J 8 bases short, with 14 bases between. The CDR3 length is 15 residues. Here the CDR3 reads CASSLDLTSFDEQFF. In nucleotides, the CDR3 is TGTGCCAGCAGCTTAGATTTGACTAGTTTCGATGAGCAGTTCTTC.

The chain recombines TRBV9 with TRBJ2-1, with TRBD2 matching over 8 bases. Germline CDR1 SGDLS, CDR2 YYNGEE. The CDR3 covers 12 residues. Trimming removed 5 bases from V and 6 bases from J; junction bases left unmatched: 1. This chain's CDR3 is CASSTSGNEQFF. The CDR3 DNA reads TGTGCCAGCAGTACTAGCGGCAATGAGCAGTTCTTC.

The CDR3 sequence is CASSLDGGLEQYF. CDR3 in DNA: TGTGCCAGCAGTTTAGATGGCGGCCTAGAGCAGTACTTC. The chain recombines TRBV28 with TRBJ2-7; D is undetermined. V shed 2 bases and J shed 7 bases, with 12 bases lying between them. CDR3 length: 13 residues. Germline V CDR1 and CDR2: MDHEN, SYDVKM.

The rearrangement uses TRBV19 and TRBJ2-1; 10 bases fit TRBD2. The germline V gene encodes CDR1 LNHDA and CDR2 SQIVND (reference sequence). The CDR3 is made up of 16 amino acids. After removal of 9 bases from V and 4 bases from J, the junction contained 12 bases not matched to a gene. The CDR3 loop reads CASNRAPSGSYNEQFF. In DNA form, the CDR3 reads TGTGCCAGCAATAGGGCCCCTAGCGGGAGTTACAATGAGCAGTTCTTC. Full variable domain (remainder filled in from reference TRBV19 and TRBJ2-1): DGGITQSPKYLFRKEGQNVTLSCEQNLNHDAMYWYRQDPGQGLRLIYYSQIVNDFQKGDIAEGYSVSREKKESFPLTVTSAQKNPTAFYLCASNRAPSGSYNEQFFGPGTRLTVL.

The CDR3 nucleotides read TGTGCCAGCAGCCTTAAACCCGGGGGGGCGGGGGCTTTCTTT. It translates to CASSLKPGGAGAFF. This chain links TRBV7-3 with TRBJ1-1; TRBD1 might be the D (6 bases). Trimming removed 5 bases at V and 11 bases at J, with 21 bases between. This CDR3 has 14 residues. CDR1 is SGHTA and CDR2 is FQGTGA in the germline V gene.

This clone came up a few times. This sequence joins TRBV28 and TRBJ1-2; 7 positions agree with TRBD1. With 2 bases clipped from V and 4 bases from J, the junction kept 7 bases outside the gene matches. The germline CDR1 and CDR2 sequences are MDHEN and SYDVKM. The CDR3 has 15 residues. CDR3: CASSLTRGLVYGYTF. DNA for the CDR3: TGTGCCAGCAGTTTAACAAGGGGGCTGGTCTATGGCTACACCTTC.

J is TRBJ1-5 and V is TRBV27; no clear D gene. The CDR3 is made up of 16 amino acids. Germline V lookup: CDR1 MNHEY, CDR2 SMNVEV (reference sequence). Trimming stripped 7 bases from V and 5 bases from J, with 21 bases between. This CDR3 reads CASTLYQSGFDQPQHF. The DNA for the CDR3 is TGTGCCAGCACCCTTTACCAATCGGGGTTCGATCAGCCCCAGCATTTT.

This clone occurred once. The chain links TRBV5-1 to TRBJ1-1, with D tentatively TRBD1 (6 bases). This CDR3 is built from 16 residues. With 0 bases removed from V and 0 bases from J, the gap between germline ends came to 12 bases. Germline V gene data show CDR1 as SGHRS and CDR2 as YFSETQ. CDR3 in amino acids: CASSLGGQGMNTEAFF. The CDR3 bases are TGCGCCAGCAGCTTGGGAGGCCAGGGGATGAACACTGAAGCTTTCTTT.

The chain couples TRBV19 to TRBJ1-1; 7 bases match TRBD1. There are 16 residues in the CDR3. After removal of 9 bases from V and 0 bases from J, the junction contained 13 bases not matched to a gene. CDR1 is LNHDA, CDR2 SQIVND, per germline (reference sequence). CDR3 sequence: CASIQGPSFMNTEAFF. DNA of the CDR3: TGTGCCAGCATACAGGGGCCCTCATTTATGAACACTGAAGCTTTCTTT.

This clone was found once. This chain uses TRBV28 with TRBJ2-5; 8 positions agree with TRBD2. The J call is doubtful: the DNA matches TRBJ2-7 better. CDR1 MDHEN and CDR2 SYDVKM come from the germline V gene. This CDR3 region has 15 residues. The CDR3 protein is CASSLAGGRHYEQYF. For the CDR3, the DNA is TGTGCCAGCAGCTTGGCCGGCGGGAGGCACTACGAGCAGTACTTC.

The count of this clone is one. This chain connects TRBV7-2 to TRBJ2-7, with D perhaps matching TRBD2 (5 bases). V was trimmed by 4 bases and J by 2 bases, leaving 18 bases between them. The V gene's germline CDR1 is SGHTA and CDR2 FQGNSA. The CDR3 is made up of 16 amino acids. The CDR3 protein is CASSSLGSGKAYEQYF. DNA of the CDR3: TGTGCCAGCAGCTCTTTAGGGTCCGGGAAGGCCTACGAGCAGTACTTC.